What follows are 22 T cell receptor beta chains derived from one specimen sequenced in a study of tumor-infiltrating lymphocytes in primary liver carcinoma (dated by TCRdb to about 2017). Without any cell sorting, total RNA and DNA were extracted together from around 18-30 mg of bulk tissue using the AllPrep DNA/RNA mini kit. Sequencing used an Illumina HiSeq 2500. TCRbeta-specific cDNA was reverse-transcribed from 500 ng total RNA using a constant-region primer and ProtoScript II reverse transcriptase. TCRbeta libraries were built with three nested multiplex PCR rounds, a slightly modified ARM-PCR procedure. Each of the first two PCR rounds ran for about 10 cycles and used multiplex TRBV1-TRBV30 forward primers together with a Cbeta reverse primer. Clones were called with MiXCR by TCRdb after fastp trimmed the public reads at Q25, and only in-frame beta chains were retained. Rows merge per CDR3 protein into single entries with the most common DNA and genes. Recorded for this sample are 100,000 or so distinct CDR3 sequences; more than 65% of them occurred a single time. The ten largest make up roughly 12% of the sample.

The sequencing sample was made of liver tumor tissue from sampling region 2. Interpreted using the paper, the cell subset or site label stands for: tumor region T2, inferior pole. Receptor source: a woman aged 55-69 years with primary liver carcinoma and hepatitis B virus infection.

This clonotype came up many times. The rearrangement joins TRBV10-2 to TRBJ2-1; D is undetermined. Per germline, CDR1 WSHSY and CDR2 SAAADI. V was clipped by 3 bases and J by 0 bases, with 15 bases between them. The CDR3 runs 17 residues. CDR3 protein: CASSDPLTDVSYNEQFF. CDR3 nucleotide sequence: TGCGCCAGCAGTGACCCACTAACCGACGTCTCCTACAATGAGCAGTTCTTC.

Comments on this clonotype: A much larger clone is a single base away; this may be a read error. In this CDR3 the conserved last residue, phenylalanine or tryptophan, is missing, so a read error is likely. This chain uses TRBV28 with TRBJ1-4, with 10 positions matching TRBD1. Germline assignment: CDR1 MDHEN and CDR2 SYDVKM. V lost 1 base, J lost 0 bases, and 2 bases stayed unmatched. The CDR3 is 17 residues long. DNA for the CDR3: TGTGCCAGCAGTTTATCCGGGACAGGGGCAACTAATGAAAAACTGTTTCTT. Translating gives CASSLSGTGATNEKLFL.

The rearrangement joins TRBV20-1 to TRBJ1-6, with D perhaps matching TRBD1 (6 bases). The V gene lost 5 bases and the J gene lost 6 bases, with 26 bases spanning the gap. The CDR3 is made up of 18 amino acids. CDR1 and CDR2 from the germline V gene are DFQATT and SNEGSKA (reference sequence). CDR3 nucleotides: TGCAGTGCTGTTCTACCGCGGGACAAAGGGATTAGTAATTCACCCCTCCACTTT. Protein: CSAVLPRDKGISNSPLHF.

Remarks on this clonotype: One end of the junction is discordant with germline, which a read error may explain. This chain connects TRBV4-2 to TRBJ2-1; D is possibly TRBD2 (6 bases). CDR1 is LGHNA and CDR2 is YNFKEQ in the germline V gene. The CDR3 is 14 amino acids. CDR3 DNA sequence: TGTGCCAGTAGCCAAGATAGGGGAGGCAGGGTCACGTTCTTC. Translating it yields CASSQDRGGRVTFF.

The sample holds many counts of this clonotype. The chain has TRBV5-6 and TRBJ2-5; a weak D match, TRBD1 (6 bases). This CDR3 is 14 amino acids long. In germline, CDR1 is SGHDT, CDR2 YYEEEE. Trimming took 3 bases from V and 5 from J, leaving 14 bases between them. The CDR3 bases are TGTGCCAGCAGCTCGGACAGTGGCATCGAGACCCAGTACTTC. Translation gives CASSSDSGIETQYF.

Concerning this clonotype: Sequence at one end of the junction differs from germline and may be a read error. This chain uses TRBV11-2 with TRBJ1-1; 8 nucleotides match TRBD1. This CDR3 spans 14 amino acids. The germline V gene encodes CDR1 SGHAT and CDR2 FQNNGV. CDR3 protein: CACRTLGQGGEAFF. CDR3 in DNA: TGTGCCTGCAGGACCCTAGGACAGGGCGGTGAAGCTTTCTTT.

Turning to this clonotype: One end of the junction fails to match germline, which may point to a read error. The J gene is TRBJ2-1, the V gene TRBV6-2 or TRBV6-3; D is possibly TRBD2 (6 bases). There are 16 residues in the CDR3. Germline CDR1 is MNHEY and CDR2 is SVGEGT. CDR3 protein: CASSYSNRTTYNEQLF. The CDR3 nucleotides read TGTGCCAGCAGTTACTCGAACAGGACTACATACAATGAGCAGCTCTTC.

The chain joins TRBV30 to TRBJ1-5; D may be TRBD1 (5 bases). This CDR3 contains 14 residues. The germline V gene has CDR1 GTSNPN and CDR2 SVGIG (reference sequence). V lost 1 base to trimming and J lost 5 bases, with 12 bases between them. This CDR3 reads CAWSGDSHDQPQHF. In nucleotides, the CDR3 is TGTGCCTGGAGTGGTGACAGTCACGATCAGCCCCAGCATTTT. The full variable domain, with the rest looked up from reference TRBV30 and TRBJ1-5, is SQTIHQWPATLVQPVGSPLSLECTVEGTSNPNLYWYRQAAGRGLQLLFYSVGIGQISSEVPQNLSASRPQDRQFILSSKKLLLSDSGFYLCAWSGDSHDQPQHFGDGTRLSIL.

This clonotype appeared a few times. This chain uses TRBV14 with TRBJ1-1; D is unresolved. Germline V lookup: CDR1 SGHDN, CDR2 FVKESK. V lost 5 bases to trimming and J lost 6 bases, with 10 bases between them. The CDR3 has 12 residues. The CDR3 region has the DNA TGTGCCAGCAGCAACCGACACCCTGAAGCTTTCTTT. Protein: CASSNRHPEAFF.

The rearrangement joins TRBV28 to TRBJ2-1; the match to TRBD2 covers 8 bases. The ends lost 2 bases at V and 5 bases at J; junction bases unmatched: 5. This CDR3 has 15 amino acids. Germline CDR1 MDHEN, CDR2 SYDVKM. The CDR3 nucleotides are TGTGCCAGCAGTTTACGGGGGGGAGGAAACAATGAGCAGTTCTTC. This encodes CASSLRGGGNNEQFF.

This sequence joins TRBV29-1 and TRBJ1-1; tentatively, D is TRBD1 (5 bases). CDR1 and CDR2 (germline): SQVTM, ANQGSEA. Trimming took off 4 bases at V and 12 bases at J, with 15 bases between the two ends. The CDR3 extends over 11 amino acids. In nucleotides, the CDR3 is TGCAGCGTTGGGAAGGGAGGGGATTCTTTCTTT. Translating it yields CSVGKGGDSFF.

The chain recombines TRBV12-5 with TRBJ2-2; 11 bases fit TRBD2. Germline CDR1 reads LGHNT; CDR2 reads FRNRAP. This CDR3 is 17 amino acids long. Trimming removed 3 bases from V and 5 bases from J; junction bases left unmatched: 8. The CDR3 loop is CASGFLLAGVGTGELFF. The CDR3 DNA sequence: TGTGCTAGTGGTTTTTTACTAGCGGGAGTCGGGACCGGGGAGCTGTTTTTT.

This rearrangement joins TRBV11-2 to TRBJ1-2; TRBD1 is a possible D gene (6 bases). This CDR3 has 15 amino acids. Germline CDR1 reads SGHAT; CDR2 reads FQNNGV. The V gene lost 3 bases and the J gene lost 13 bases, with 24 bases spanning the gap. CDR3 loop: CASSLGTTGIYGRTF. CDR3 DNA sequence: TGTGCCAGCAGCTTGGGTACGACAGGAATCTATGGCCGCACCTTC.

This clonotype was found a few times. One end of the junction does not line up with germline, which may come from a read error. The chain has TRBV11-2 and TRBJ1-2, with 7 bases identical to TRBD1. The CDR3 has 14 residues. From germline, CDR1 is SGHAT and CDR2 FQNNGV. The CDR3 reads CASSLIGQDYGYTF. CDR3 bases: TGTGCCAGCAGCTTAATCGGACAGGACTATGGCTATACCTTC.

To note about this clonotype: Just one base apart from a much larger clone, this may be a read error. J is TRBJ2-1 and V is TRBV5-1; D may correspond to TRBD1 or TRBD2 (5 bases each). Germline values: CDR1 SGHRS, CDR2 YFSETQ. The CDR3 sequence is 15 residues long. The CDR3 protein is CASCTGTSSYDEQFF. The CDR3 nucleotides read TGCGCCAGCTGTACCGGGACGAGCTCCTACGATGAGCAGTTCTTC.

Turning to this clonotype: A read error may produce the germline difference seen at one junction end. The rearrangement links TRBV12-3 or TRBV12-4 to TRBJ1-3; 8 bases fit TRBD1. CDR3 length equals 15 residues. As DNA, the CDR3 is TGTCCCAGCAGTTTAGGGCAGGGGGCTGGAAACACCGTATATTTT. It encodes CPSSLGQGAGNTVYF.

Worth noting for this clonotype: One end of the junction fails to match germline, which may point to a read error. The chain carries TRBV6-6 and TRBJ2-5; TRBD2 matches 12 bases. Germline CDR1 is MNHNY and CDR2 is SVGAGI (reference sequence). CDR3 size: 17 residues. DNA for the CDR3: TGTGCCAGCAGCAACCCACGGACTAGCGGGACGGTAGAGACCGAGTACTTC. This encodes CASSNPRTSGTVETEYF.

With respect to this clonotype: An end of the junction does not agree with germline; a read error may underlie this. This chain uses TRBV6-6 with TRBJ2-7, with TRBD1 identical over 7 bases. This CDR3 region has 15 residues. The germline CDR1 and CDR2 sequences are MNHNY and SVGAGI (reference sequence). CDR3 nucleotides: TGTGCCAGGAGTTACTCGGGGACAGCGTTCCACGTGCAGTACTTC. It specifies CARSYSGTAFHVQYF.

This chain uses TRBV7-9 with TRBJ2-5; no clear D. V gave up 2 bases and J gave up 2 bases, with 15 bases separating them. CDR3 size: 16 residues. The germline V gene encodes CDR1 SEHNR and CDR2 FQNEAQ (reference sequence). CDR3 amino acids: CASSLFRFSSQETQYF. CDR3 sequence (DNA): TGTGCCAGCAGCTTATTCAGGTTCTCTTCACAAGAGACCCAGTACTTC.

About this clonotype: The junction differs from germline at one of its ends, possibly a read error. The chain combines TRBV12-3 or TRBV12-4 with TRBJ2-1, with TRBD1 identical over 10 bases. CDR3 length equals 12 residues. The CDR3 DNA is TGTACCAGCAGACAGGGGGCAACTGAGCAGTTCTTT. It codes for CTSRQGATEQFF.

This clonotype was counted many times. J is TRBJ2-2 and V is TRBV5-8, with TRBD1 identical over 11 bases. This CDR3 has 16 residues. V lost 1 base to trimming and J lost 3 bases; unmatched junction nucleotides: 2. The V gene's germline CDR1 is SGHTS and CDR2 YDEGEE. DNA of the CDR3: TGTGCCAGCAGCTTGAGGGACAGGGGGGACACCGGGGAGCTGTTTTTT. Its protein is CASSLRDRGDTGELFF.

In this sample, this clonotype turned up once. At one end the junction does not follow the germline gene, possibly because of a read error. J is TRBJ1-3 and V is TRBV29-1; D remains unclear. Germline CDR1 SQVTM, CDR2 ANQGSEA. This CDR3 has 11 residues. For the CDR3, the DNA is TGCAGCGCCCTCTCTGGAAACACCATATATTTC. This codes for CSALSGNTIYF.